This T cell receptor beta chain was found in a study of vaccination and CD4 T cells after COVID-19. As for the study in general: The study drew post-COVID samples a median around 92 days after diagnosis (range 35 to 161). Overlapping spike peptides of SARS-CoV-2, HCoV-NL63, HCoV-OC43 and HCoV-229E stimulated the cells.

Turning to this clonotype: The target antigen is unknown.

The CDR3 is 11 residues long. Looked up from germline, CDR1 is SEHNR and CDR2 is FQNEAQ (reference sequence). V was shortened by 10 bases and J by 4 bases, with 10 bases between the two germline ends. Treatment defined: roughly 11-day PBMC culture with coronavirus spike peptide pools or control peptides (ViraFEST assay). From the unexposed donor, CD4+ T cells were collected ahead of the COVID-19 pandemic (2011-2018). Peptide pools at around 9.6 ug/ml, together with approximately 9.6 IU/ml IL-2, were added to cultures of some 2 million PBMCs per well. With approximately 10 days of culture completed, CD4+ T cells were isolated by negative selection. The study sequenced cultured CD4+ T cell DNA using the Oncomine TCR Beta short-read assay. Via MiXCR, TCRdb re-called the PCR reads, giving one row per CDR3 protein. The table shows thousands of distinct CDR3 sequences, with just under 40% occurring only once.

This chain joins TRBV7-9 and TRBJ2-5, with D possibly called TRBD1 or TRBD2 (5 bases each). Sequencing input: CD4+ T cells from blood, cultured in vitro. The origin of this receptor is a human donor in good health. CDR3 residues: CATPGTETQYF. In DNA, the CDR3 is TGTGCCACCCCAGGGACAGAGACCCAGTACTTC.